Below, 21 T cell receptor beta chains from the same sample are listed, as sequenced in a study of cytomegalovirus exposure and HLA in healthy donors. Primers: 60 Vbeta forward and 13 Jbeta reverse. Assay used: immunoSEQ multiplex PCR; TCRdb lists only in-frame clones, some missing. Of about 130,000 clones listed, roughly 80% are singletons. Sequencing was carried out using PBMCs. These receptors originate from a woman in her thirties or forties in good health and CMV-seronegative.

The rearrangement uses TRBV29-1 and TRBJ1-2; a possible D gene is TRBD1 (6 bases). V lost 5 bases, J lost 1 base, and 20 bases lay in between. From germline, CDR1 is SQVTM and CDR2 ANQGSEA. The length of the CDR3 is 16 residues. In DNA, the CDR3 is TGCAGCGTTAACGGCGGGGGGGCGCGGGGTAACTATGGCTACACCTTC. It translates to CSVNGGGARGNYGYTF.

To note about this clone: The sample carries other DNA sequences with the same CDR3. The gene calls are TRBV11-1 and TRBJ2-7; a weak D match, TRBD1 (6 bases). The CDR3 length is 15 residues. The germline V and J ends were trimmed by 1 base and 5 bases, with 15 bases remaining between them. Germline V gives CDR1 SGHAT, CDR2 FQDESV (reference sequence). CDR3 nucleotides: TGTGCCAGCAGCTTAGGCGGCACAGGGTCACACGAGCAGTACTTC. Translation gives CASSLGGTGSHEQYF.

The chain couples TRBV7-2 to TRBJ1-1; TRBD1 aligns across 11 bases. Germline CDR1 reads SGHTA; CDR2 reads FQGNSA. The J segment lost 11 bases and the V segment lost 5 bases, leaving 10 bases of the junction unmatched. CDR3 length: 14 residues. CDR3 sequence (DNA): TGTGCCAGCAGCCCGGGACAGGGGGTTGTAGGGGCTTTCTTT. Translation: CASSPGQGVVGAFF.

The chain uses TRBV19 and TRBJ2-7, with 7 bases fitting TRBD1. The junction had 11 bases not matched to a gene; V was cut back by 4 bases and J by 2 bases. This CDR3 has 16 amino acids. Per germline, CDR1 LNHDA and CDR2 SQIVND (reference sequence). The CDR3 sequence: CASSSKRQGNPYEQYF. The CDR3 DNA is TGTGCCAGTAGTAGCAAGAGACAGGGTAATCCCTACGAGCAGTACTTC.

The CDR3 is CSVVTTGSEGQPQHF. CDR3 DNA sequence: TGCAGCGTCGTGACTACAGGGAGTGAGGGTCAGCCCCAGCATTTT. The chain has TRBV29-1 and TRBJ1-5; possibly TRBD1 for D (6 bases). With 6 bases removed from V and 6 bases from J, the gap between germline ends came to 21 bases. This CDR3 region has 15 residues. Germline lookup yields CDR1 SQVTM and CDR2 ANQGSEA.

V is TRBV4-2 and J is TRBJ2-7, with 12 nucleotides matching TRBD2. Per germline, CDR1 LGHNA and CDR2 YNFKEQ. The V segment lost 1 base and the J segment 3 bases; nucleotides outside the gene matches: 1. The CDR3 extends over 15 amino acids. CDR3 sequence: CASSQGTSGNYEQYF. The CDR3 region has the DNA TGTGCCAGCAGCCAAGGGACTAGCGGGAACTACGAGCAGTACTTC.

The chain is built from TRBV5-1 and TRBJ2-5; 8 bases map to TRBD1. The J segment lost 7 bases and the V segment lost 4 bases, leaving 15 bases of the junction unmatched. CDR1 and CDR2 from the germline V gene are SGHRS and YFSETQ. The CDR3 has 16 amino acids. The CDR3 nucleotides read TGCGCCAGCAGCCCCGGGGCAGGGGGCGTTGTGGGGACCCAGTACTTC. Encoded protein: CASSPGAGGVVGTQYF.

The chain has TRBV5-1 and TRBJ1-1; D is unclear. Germline V gene lookup returns CDR1 SGHRS and CDR2 YFSETQ. CDR3 length equals 14 residues. The germline V and J ends were trimmed by 0 bases and 0 bases, with 6 bases remaining between them. CDR3 DNA: TGCGCCAGCAGCTTGGTTGACTTGAACACTGAAGCTTTCTTT. It is translated as CASSLVDLNTEAFF.

This clone has just one count. V and J are TRBV19 and TRBJ1-5, with 9 bases identical to TRBD1. This CDR3 has 16 amino acids. CDR1 and CDR2 from the germline V gene are LNHDA and SQIVND (reference sequence). V lost 5 bases to trimming and J lost 2 bases; unmatched junction nucleotides: 7. CDR3 protein: CASSPQGAQGNQPQHF. CDR3 DNA sequence: TGTGCCAGTAGTCCACAGGGGGCGCAGGGCAATCAGCCCCAGCATTTT. Full variable domain (outside the CDR3, taken from reference TRBV19 and TRBJ1-5): DGGITQSPKYLFRKEGQNVTLSCEQNLNHDAMYWYRQDPGQGLRLIYYSQIVNDFQKGDIAEGYSVSREKKESFPLTVTSAQKNPTAFYLCASSPQGAQGNQPQHFGDGTRLSIL.

The J gene is TRBJ2-3, the V gene TRBV5-1, with 8 nucleotides matching TRBD2. V trimming: 3 bases; J trimming: 3 bases; junction bases outside the gene matches: 9. CDR3 length equals 16 residues. From germline, CDR1 is SGHRS and CDR2 YFSETQ. CDR3 region: CASSSLAGGRTDTQYF. The CDR3 nucleotides read TGCGCCAGCAGCTCCTTGGCGGGGGGTAGGACAGATACGCAGTATTTT.

The rearrangement links TRBV4-2 to TRBJ1-1, with 8 bases matching TRBD1. CDR1 and CDR2 from the germline V gene are LGHNA and YNFKEQ. The CDR3 has 15 amino acids. J was trimmed by 4 bases and V by 0 bases; bases with no gene match: 4. DNA of the CDR3: TGTGCCAGCAGCCAAGAGGACAGGGAGGTCACTGAAGCTTTCTTT. This encodes CASSQEDREVTEAFF.

The chain has TRBV7-9 and TRBJ1-3; TRBD1 is a possible D gene (6 bases). V lost 4 bases to trimming and J lost 5 bases, with 12 bases between them. Germline V gene data show CDR1 as SEHNR and CDR2 as FQNEAQ (reference sequence). The CDR3 runs 14 residues. The CDR3 DNA reads as TGTGCCAGCAGCTCCCAGGGGAAAAGAAACACCATATATTTT. Amino acids: CASSSQGKRNTIYF.

Only a few counts were recorded for this clone. At one end the junction does not follow the germline gene, possibly because of a read error. The chain couples TRBV19 to TRBJ1-2; 7 bases line up with TRBD1. CDR1 is LNHDA, CDR2 SQIVND, per germline (reference sequence). This CDR3 is built from 12 residues. CDR3 residues: CASSTQGSPSIF. As DNA, the CDR3 is TGTGCCAGTAGCACACAGGGGTCCCCCTCCATCTTC. Using reference TRBV19 and TRBJ1-2 for the parts outside the CDR3, the full variable domain is DGGITQSPKYLFRKEGQNVTLSCEQNLNHDAMYWYRQDPGQGLRLIYYSQIVNDFQKGDIAEGYSVSREKKESFPLTVTSAQKNPTAFYLCASSTQGSPSIFGSGTRLTVV.

The V gene is TRBV5-5, the J gene TRBJ2-2; 7 positions match TRBD1. Per germline, CDR1 SGHKS and CDR2 YYEKEE (reference sequence). This CDR3 comprises 13 residues. V lost 7 bases to trimming and J lost 2 bases; unmatched junction nucleotides: 2. CDR3 sequence reads: CASWTGNTGELFF. The CDR3 coding sequence is TGTGCCAGCTGGACAGGCAACACCGGGGAGCTGTTTTTT.

The chain carries TRBV5-1 and TRBJ1-1; D is unresolved. With 1 base removed from V and 1 base from J, the gap between germline ends came to 11 bases. Germline V gives CDR1 SGHRS, CDR2 YFSETQ. The CDR3 contains 15 residues. The CDR3 loop is CASSLISSQNTEAFF. CDR3 DNA sequence: TGCGCCAGCAGCTTGATCTCGAGCCAGAACACTGAAGCTTTCTTT. Drawing the rest from reference TRBV5-1 and TRBJ1-1, the complete variable domain is KAGVTQTPRYLIKTRGQQVTLSCSPISGHRSVSWYQQTPGQGLQFLFEYFSETQRNKGNFPGRFSGRQFSNSRSEMNVSTLELGDSALYLCASSLISSQNTEAFFGQGTRLTVV.

This rearrangement joins TRBV4-1 to TRBJ1-5; 7 positions match TRBD1. J was trimmed by 7 bases and V by 1 base; bases with no gene match: 7. The CDR3 spans 15 residues. Germline loops: CDR1 MGHRA, CDR2 YSYEKL. CDR3 residues: CASSQAEGAGQPQHF. CDR3 bases: TGCGCCAGCAGCCAAGCTGAGGGGGCAGGGCAGCCCCAGCATTTT.

J is TRBJ1-2 and V is TRBV29-1; D may be TRBD1 (5 bases). This CDR3 spans 12 amino acids. Between the trimmed V and J ends, which lost 4 bases and 4 bases, there was a span of 10 bases. CDR1 and CDR2 (germline): SQVTM, ANQGSEA. The CDR3 protein is CSVGPDSYGYTF. DNA for the CDR3: TGCAGCGTTGGGCCAGACAGCTATGGCTACACCTTC.

The rearrangement joins TRBV7-9 to TRBJ1-5; D ambiguous. There are 18 residues in the CDR3. The V end lost 4 bases, the J end lost 3 bases, and 22 bases lay between the germline ends. Per germline, CDR1 SEHNR and CDR2 FQNEAQ (reference sequence). CDR3 protein: CASSSEGWEITINQPQHF. CDR3 in DNA: TGTGCCAGCAGCTCTGAAGGGTGGGAGATAACCATCAATCAGCCCCAGCATTTT.

The V and J genes are TRBV7-3 and TRBJ2-2; a possible D gene is TRBD2 (6 bases). The V gene lost 7 bases and the J gene lost 4 bases, with 16 bases spanning the gap. Germline assignment: CDR1 SGHTA and CDR2 FQGTGA. The CDR3 sequence is 15 residues long. CDR3 in amino acids: CASTLEGAGTGELFF. The CDR3 DNA follows: TGTGCCAGCACCCTAGAGGGAGCGGGCACCGGGGAGCTGTTTTTT.

The V call is TRBV6-5, the J call TRBJ2-5; 9 positions match TRBD2. The CDR3 loop spans 13 amino acids. From germline, CDR1 is MNHEY and CDR2 SVGAGI. Unmatched junction bases numbered 3, after V lost 6 bases and J lost 4 bases. CDR3 bases: TGTGCCAGCAGGATAGCGGGAGTAGAGACCCAGTACTTC. It translates to CASRIAGVETQYF.

The chain recombines TRBV7-8 with TRBJ2-5; 8 nucleotides align to TRBD1. Unmatched junction bases numbered 10, after V lost 5 bases and J lost 5 bases. The CDR3 has 15 residues. The germline V gene has CDR1 SGHVS and CDR2 FQNEAQ. CDR3 protein: CASSPRPGQEETQYF. CDR3 nucleotide sequence: TGTGCCAGCAGCCCAAGACCGGGACAGGAGGAGACCCAGTACTTC.